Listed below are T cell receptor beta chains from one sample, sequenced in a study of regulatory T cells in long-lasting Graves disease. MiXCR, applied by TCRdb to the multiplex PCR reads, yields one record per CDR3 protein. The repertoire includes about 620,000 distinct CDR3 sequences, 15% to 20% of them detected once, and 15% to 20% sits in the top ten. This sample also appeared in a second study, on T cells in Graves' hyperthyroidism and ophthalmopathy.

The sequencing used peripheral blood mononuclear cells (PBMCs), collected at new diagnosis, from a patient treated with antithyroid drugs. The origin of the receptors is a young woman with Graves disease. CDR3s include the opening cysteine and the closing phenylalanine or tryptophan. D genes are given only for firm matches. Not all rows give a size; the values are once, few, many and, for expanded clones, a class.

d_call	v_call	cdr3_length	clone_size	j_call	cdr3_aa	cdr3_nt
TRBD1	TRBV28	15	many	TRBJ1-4	CASSSPGTGRAKLFF	TGTGCCAGCAGTTCTCCGGGGACAGGTCGGGCAAAACTGTTTTTT
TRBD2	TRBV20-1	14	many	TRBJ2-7	CSARDWSGSYEQYF	TGCAGTGCTAGAGATTGGAGCGGGAGTTACGAGCAGTACTTC
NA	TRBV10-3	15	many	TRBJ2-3	CAISDVATTADTQYF	TGTGCCATCAGTGACGTAGCTACAACAGCGGATACGCAGTATTTT
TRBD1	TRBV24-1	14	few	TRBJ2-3	CATGETGNTDTQYF	TGTGCCACCGGAGAGACAGGGAACACAGATACGCAGTATTTT
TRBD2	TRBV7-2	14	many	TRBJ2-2	CASTGGPNTGELFF	TGTGCCAGCACGGGAGGTCCGAACACCGGGGAGCTGTTTTTT
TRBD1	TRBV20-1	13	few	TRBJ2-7	CSALTGGINEQYF	TGCAGTGCTTTGACAGGGGGGATTAACGAGCAGTACTTC
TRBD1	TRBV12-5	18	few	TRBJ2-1	CASGLGPCLQGVGDEQFF	TGTGCTAGTGGTTTGGGCCCCTGTTTGCAGGGGGTTGGGGATGAGCAGTTCTTC
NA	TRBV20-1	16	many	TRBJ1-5	CSARDWGRGGGQPQHF	TGCAGTGCTAGAGATTGGGGCAGGGGTGGGGGTCAGCCCCAGCATTTT
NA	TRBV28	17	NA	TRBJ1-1	CASSLGRDFVGNTEAFF	TGTGCCAGCAGTCTAGGAAGGGATTTCGTTGGGAACACTGAAGCTTTCTTT
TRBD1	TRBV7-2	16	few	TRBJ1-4	CASSFGTEATNEKLFF	TGTGCCAGCAGCTTTGGGACAGAGGCAACTAATGAAAAACTGTTTTTT
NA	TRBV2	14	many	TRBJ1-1	CASNLAVMNTEAFF	TGTGCCAGCAATCTTGCCGTGATGAACACTGAAGCTTTCTTT
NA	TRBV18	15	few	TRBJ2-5	CASSPPTTNQETQYF	TGTGCCAGCTCACCTCCCACGACGAACCAAGAGACCCAGTACTTC
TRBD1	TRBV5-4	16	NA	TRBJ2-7	CASEAEPGQGAYEQYF	TGTGCCAGCGAAGCCGAACCGGGACAGGGGGCCTACGAGCAGTACTTC
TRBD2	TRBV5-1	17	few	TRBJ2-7	CASSLASLAGGFGEQYF	TGCGCCAGCAGCTTGGCATCTCTAGCGGGAGGGTTCGGCGAGCAGTACTTC
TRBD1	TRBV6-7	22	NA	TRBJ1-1	CASSYSLDLLGRGPSRNTEAFF	TGTGCCAGCAGTTACTCGCTAGATTTATTGGGCAGGGGGCCTTCGCGGAACACTGAAGCTTTCTTT
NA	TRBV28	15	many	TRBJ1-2	CASSLFGARVVDPTF	TGTGCCAGCAGTTTATTTGGGGCCAGGGTCGTAGACCCAACCTTC